The 17 T cell receptor beta chains below all came from one sample that was sequenced in a study of monozygotic twins with inflammatory bowel disease. TCRdb re-analyzed the 5' RACE reads; it lists each CDR3 protein once, without DNA. The repertoire shows approximately 160,000 distinct CDR3 sequences; the top ten hold approximately 2.5%. The sequencing sample was made of blood. These receptors were collected from a human donor with ulcerative colitis or Crohn's disease, or a healthy co-twin of an affected twin (not recorded which).

The chain joins TRBV5-1 to TRBJ1-5; no DNA is available, so the TRBD1 call from TCRdb remains unchecked. Germline CDR1 reads SGHRS; CDR2 reads YFSETQ. This CDR3 contains 15 residues. The CDR3: CASSWGTDSNQPQHF.

The rearrangement links TRBV5-4 to TRBJ2-7. CDR3 size: 13 residues. Germline V gives CDR1 SGHNT, CDR2 YYREEE (reference sequence). The CDR3: CASSWDRNYEQYF.

The chain recombines TRBV27 with TRBJ1-6; the TCRdb D gene call, TRBD1, has no DNA to confirm it. CDR1 is MNHEY, CDR2 SMNVEV, per germline (reference sequence). CDR3 length equals 15 residues. The CDR3 sequence is CASSFGIPNNSPLHF.

The chain carries TRBV20-1 and TRBJ2-5; TCRdb calls TRBD1, which cannot be checked without DNA. The CDR3 contains 16 residues. Germline V gives CDR1 DFQATT, CDR2 SNEGSKA (reference sequence). The CDR3 reads CSASRDRGALQETQYF.

V gene TRBV9 combines with J gene TRBJ1-1; with no DNA, the TCRdb D assignment of TRBD1 cannot be verified. The CDR3 has 14 amino acids. Germline CDR1 and CDR2: SGDLS and YYNGEE. This CDR3 is CASSADPTGAEAFF.

The chain uses TRBV7-9 and TRBJ2-2; TCRdb's D gene call, TRBD1, goes unchecked for lack of DNA. There are 17 residues in the CDR3. Germline CDR1 is SEHNR and CDR2 is FQNEAQ (reference sequence). This CDR3 is CASSLGEGVWKSGELFF.

The genes are TRBV20-1 and TRBJ1-1. This CDR3 has 11 amino acids. Germline V lookup: CDR1 DFQATT, CDR2 SNEGSKA (reference sequence). The CDR3 reads CSARRNTEAFF.

The CDR3 reads CASSPELADGDEQFF. The chain couples TRBV5-1 to TRBJ2-1; TCRdb gives TRBD2 as the D gene, but with no DNA this cannot be confirmed. CDR3 length equals 15 residues. CDR1 SGHRS and CDR2 YFSETQ come from the germline V gene.

The V call is TRBV19, the J call TRBJ2-7; the D call from TCRdb, TRBD2, cannot be confirmed without DNA. The CDR3 is 15 residues long. Per the germline V gene, CDR1 is LNHDA and CDR2 is SQIVND (reference sequence). This chain's CDR3 is CASSVGLIKAYEQYF.

The gene calls are TRBV7-9 and TRBJ2-1; there is no DNA to check the TCRdb D call of TRBD1. The length of the CDR3 is 16 residues. Germline V lookup: CDR1 SEHNR, CDR2 FQNEAQ (reference sequence). The CDR3 region is CASSPRTVLSYNEQFF.

The chain couples TRBV7-8 to TRBJ1-1; there is no DNA to check the TCRdb D call of TRBD1. This CDR3 spans 17 amino acids. Germline values: CDR1 SGHVS, CDR2 FQNEAQ. This CDR3 reads CASSLDPTGRPNTEAFF.

This sequence joins TRBV11-3 and TRBJ1-1; the TRBD1 assignment by TCRdb is unverifiable without DNA. Germline V gene data show CDR1 as SGHNT and CDR2 as YENEEA. CDR3 length: 14 amino acids. The CDR3 loop is CASSGPGPNTEAFF.

The CDR3 protein is CASSRGQREAFF. The chain has TRBV6-5 and TRBJ1-1; there is no DNA to check the TCRdb D call of TRBD1. Germline-derived CDR1 and CDR2 are MNHEY and SVGAGI. The CDR3 totals 12 residues.

The CDR3: CASSFSGRNTGELFF. This chain connects TRBV27 to TRBJ2-2; as DNA is missing, the TRBD2 call by TCRdb cannot be tested. The CDR3 covers 15 residues. Germline loops: CDR1 MNHEY, CDR2 SMNVEV (reference sequence).

The V gene is TRBV5-4, the J gene TRBJ2-7; TCRdb picks TRBD1, but there is no DNA to check that call. Germline V gives CDR1 SGHNT, CDR2 YYREEE (reference sequence). This CDR3 spans 14 amino acids. The CDR3 protein is CATYPQGGSYEQYF.

The rearrangement links TRBV7-9 to TRBJ2-5; the D call from TCRdb, TRBD1, cannot be confirmed without DNA. Looked up from germline, CDR1 is SEHNR and CDR2 is FQNEAQ (reference sequence). This CDR3 has 15 residues. The CDR3 loop is CASSLTGLPQETQYF.

The chain combines TRBV14 with TRBJ1-1. The CDR3 has 15 amino acids. Per the germline V gene, CDR1 is SGHDN and CDR2 is FVKESK. The CDR3 here is CASSPLSGGLPEAFF.